One and the same sample provided the 26 T cell receptor beta chains below, sequenced in a study of T cell repertoires in cytomegalovirus infection. A single record per CDR3 protein comes from TCRdb applying MiXCR to the reads. The sample lists hundreds of thousands of distinct CDR3 sequences, about 42% occurring once. The antigens of these receptors remain unknown. The sequenced sample was cultured PBMCs, obtained from culture after CMV antigen stimulation. The receptors here all came from a human donor in good health (CMV status not recorded). Some clones in this sample may be carry-over from other donors' samples.

This clonotype was observed many times. An end of the junction differs from the germline gene, which may be a read error. This chain links TRBV7-2 with TRBJ2-3; TRBD2 aligns across 10 bases. CDR1 is SGHTA and CDR2 is FQGNSA in the germline V gene. This CDR3 has 15 amino acids. This CDR3 is CASSLGLAETDTQYF. In DNA form, the CDR3 reads TGTGCCAGCAGTTTAGGACTAGCGGAGACAGATACGCAGTATTTT. Filled out from reference TRBV7-2 and TRBJ2-3, the complete variable domain reads GAGVSQSPSNKVTEKGKDVELRCDPISGHTALYWYRQSLGQGLEFLIYFQGNSAPDKSGLPSDRFSAERTGGSVSTLTIQRTQQEDSAVYLCASSLGLAETDTQYFGPGTRLTVL.

This clonotype was picked up many times. The CDR3 region has the DNA TGTGCCAGCAGCTTAGCAAGTGGTACTGAAGCTTTCTTT. Translating gives CASSLASGTEAFF. The chain employs TRBV7-6 and TRBJ1-1, with unresolved D. CDR1 and CDR2 (germline): SGHVS, FNYEAQ. V was pared by 0 bases and J by 5 bases, with 7 bases between. CDR3 length: 13 amino acids.

This clonotype was seen many times. The chain is built from TRBV7-2 and TRBJ2-1, with 8 bases aligning to TRBD2. The CDR3 contains 17 residues. V gave up 6 bases and J gave up 5 bases; unmatched junction bases: 15. Germline-derived CDR1 and CDR2 are SGHTA and FQGNSA. CDR3: CASRTSGLADRNNEQFF. Written as DNA, the CDR3 is TGTGCCAGCAGAACAAGCGGACTAGCCGATAGGAACAATGAGCAGTTCTTC.

The gene calls are TRBV6-1 and TRBJ1-5; tentatively, D is TRBD1 (5 bases). The germline gives CDR1 MNHNS, CDR2 SASEGT. This CDR3 contains 16 residues. Deletions cut 4 bases from V and 3 bases from J, with 16 bases between. The CDR3 spells CASSVWQGQANQPQHF. The CDR3 nucleotides are TGTGCCAGCAGTGTATGGCAGGGTCAGGCCAATCAGCCCCAGCATTTT.

This chain connects TRBV24-1 to TRBJ2-1, with D tentatively TRBD2 (7 bases). V shed 0 bases and J shed 6 bases, with 11 bases lying between them. The CDR3 is 15 amino acids. Per the germline V gene, CDR1 is KGHDR and CDR2 is SFDVKD. CDR3 sequence: CATSDLHAGANEQFF. CDR3 DNA sequence: TGTGCCACCAGTGATTTGCACGCGGGGGCCAATGAGCAGTTCTTC.

The chain joins TRBV12-3 or TRBV12-4 to TRBJ1-3, with D possibly being TRBD1 (6 bases). CDR3 length: 15 residues. V was trimmed by 6 bases and J by 4 bases, leaving 16 bases between them. CDR3 sequence (DNA): TGTGCCAGCAGCGACCCGGACAGTGCGGGAAACACCATATATTTT. It encodes CASSDPDSAGNTIYF.

The V and J genes are TRBV19 and TRBJ1-1; D remains unclear. With 1 base removed from V and 5 bases from J, the gap between germline ends came to 14 bases. The CDR3 runs to 15 residues. Per germline, CDR1 LNHDA and CDR2 SQIVND (reference sequence). CDR3 sequence: CASSIAPGIRTEAFF. The CDR3 DNA sequence: TGTGCCAGTAGTATAGCTCCGGGCATTAGGACTGAAGCTTTCTTT. The whole variable domain, remainder taken from reference TRBV19 and TRBJ1-1, is DGGITQSPKYLFRKEGQNVTLSCEQNLNHDAMYWYRQDPGQGLRLIYYSQIVNDFQKGDIAEGYSVSREKKESFPLTVTSAQKNPTAFYLCASSIAPGIRTEAFFGQGTRLTVV.

The chain recombines TRBV10-3 with TRBJ2-1; D gene ambiguous. The CDR3 totals 11 residues. Germline V gives CDR1 ENHRY, CDR2 SYGVKD. Deletions cut 2 bases from V and 9 bases from J, with 5 bases between. CDR3 DNA: TGTGCCATCAGTGAGAACGGTGAGCAGTTCTTC. This gives the protein CAISENGEQFF.

This chain connects TRBV6-2 or TRBV6-3 to TRBJ2-6; D could derive from TRBD1 or TRBD2 (6 bases each). Trimming pared 11 bases from V and 1 base from J, leaving 9 bases between. Germline-derived CDR1 and CDR2 are MNHEY and SVGEGT. This CDR3 is built from 13 residues. CDR3 DNA: TGTGCCGGAGGGGGATCTGGGGCCAACGTCCTGACTTTC. Translation gives CAGGGSGANVLTF.

For the CDR3, the DNA is TGTGCCAGCACTGTGTTTGGGGCCAACGTCCTGACTTTC. Its protein product is CASTVFGANVLTF. The rearrangement links TRBV28 to TRBJ2-6; D is uncertain. V lost 7 bases and J lost 3, with 7 bases in between. Germline loops: CDR1 MDHEN, CDR2 SYDVKM. The CDR3 is 13 residues long. Together with reference TRBV28 and TRBJ2-6, the CDR3 gives the full variable domain: DVKVTQSSRYLVKRTGEKVFLECVQDMDHENMFWYRQDPGLGLRLIYFSYDVKMKEKGDIPEGYSVSREKKERFSLILESASTNQTSMYLCASTVFGANVLTFGAGSRLTVL.

The gene calls are TRBV6-1 and TRBJ2-1; 9 nucleotides line up with TRBD2. After removal of 1 base from V and 9 bases from J, the junction contained 13 bases not matched to a gene. In germline, CDR1 is MNHNS, CDR2 SASEGT. CDR3 size: 17 residues. CDR3 sequence reads: CASSEGGFSSGISEQFF. The CDR3, as DNA: TGTGCCAGCAGTGAAGGGGGGTTTTCTAGCGGGATAAGTGAGCAGTTCTTC.

This clonotype has only a few counts. The chain combines TRBV12-3 or TRBV12-4 with TRBJ1-6; TRBD1 is a possible D gene (5 bases). V lost 7 bases to trimming and J lost 14 bases, with 15 bases between them. The CDR3 consists of 12 residues. The CDR3 protein is CASTMGRGALHF. In DNA, the CDR3 is TGTGCCAGCACCATGGGTCGGGGGGCCCTCCACTTT.

The chain has TRBV5-4 and TRBJ2-1, with D perhaps TRBD1 or TRBD2 (5 bases each). Germline V gene data show CDR1 as SGHNT and CDR2 as YYREEE (reference sequence). V gave up 3 bases and J gave up 4 bases, with 17 bases separating them. This CDR3 contains 16 residues. DNA of the CDR3: TGTGCCAGCAGCTCCGCCGTTCGAGGGGATTACAATGAGCAGTTCTTC. It specifies CASSSAVRGDYNEQFF.

The V call is TRBV2, the J call TRBJ2-7; 10 nucleotides agree with TRBD1. Trimming took 7 bases from V and 4 from J; bases not matched to a gene: 7. Per the germline V gene, CDR1 is SNHLY and CDR2 is FYNNEI. This CDR3 comprises 14 residues. The CDR3 nucleotides are TGTGCCAGCATAGAGGGGACAGGGGCTTACGAGCAGTACTTC. It yields the protein CASIEGTGAYEQYF.

The rearrangement links TRBV15 to TRBJ2-1; no definite D call. The V gene lost 1 base and the J gene lost 6 bases, with 10 bases spanning the gap. The CDR3 extends over 14 amino acids. Germline lookup yields CDR1 LNHNV and CDR2 YYDKDF (reference sequence). CDR3 nucleotide sequence: TGTGCCACCAGCAGAGCATCCAGGACCAATGAGCAGTTCTTC. Translating it yields CATSRASRTNEQFF.

The chain joins TRBV6-1 to TRBJ2-2; possibly TRBD1 for D (6 bases). V was trimmed by 7 bases and J by 3 bases, leaving 15 bases between them. From germline, CDR1 is MNHNS and CDR2 SASEGT. The CDR3 is made up of 15 amino acids. The chain's CDR3 is CASTRGFQDTGELFF. The CDR3 DNA follows: TGTGCCAGCACCAGGGGTTTCCAGGACACCGGGGAGCTGTTTTTT.

The gene calls are TRBV12-3 or TRBV12-4 and TRBJ2-3; a possible D gene is TRBD1 (5 bases). CDR3 length equals 14 residues. With 5 bases removed from V and 6 bases from J, the gap between germline ends came to 15 bases. The CDR3 DNA sequence: TGTGCCAGCAGTACCCAGGGCCTGCCGGATACGCAGTATTTT. This encodes CASSTQGLPDTQYF.

The chain combines TRBV7-6 with TRBJ2-2; the D call may be TRBD1 or TRBD2 (5 bases each). Between the trimmed V and J ends, which lost 0 bases and 3 bases, there was a span of 14 bases. The germline gives CDR1 SGHVS, CDR2 FNYEAQ. CDR3 size: 17 residues. The CDR3 is CASSLALAGSYTGELFF. The CDR3 DNA reads TGTGCCAGCAGCTTAGCGCTAGCAGGGTCTTACACCGGGGAGCTGTTTTTT.

This chain joins TRBV19 and TRBJ1-1; perhaps TRBD1 as D (6 bases). The CDR3 totals 13 residues. Trimming removed 2 bases from V and 8 bases from J, with 12 bases in between. Germline V gene lookup returns CDR1 LNHDA and CDR2 SQIVND (reference sequence). CDR3 bases: TGTGCCAGTAGTATATACGTAGGACAGGAAGCTTTCTTT. Residues: CASSIYVGQEAFF.

The rearrangement uses TRBV2 and TRBJ1-3; 7 nucleotides agree with TRBD1. CDR1 and CDR2 from the germline V gene are SNHLY and FYNNEI. CDR3 length equals 15 residues. J lost 0 bases, V lost 7 bases, and 6 bases had no gene match. The CDR3 nucleotides are TGTGCCAGCATCGCGACAGGGAACTCTGGAAACACCATATATTTT. Protein sequence: CASIATGNSGNTIYF.

This clonotype has more than one count but fewer than ten. The chain employs TRBV29-1 and TRBJ2-7; 8 nucleotides line up with TRBD1. This CDR3 is built from 19 residues. Germline loops: CDR1 SQVTM, CDR2 ANQGSEA. With V trimmed by 1 base and J by 1 base, 18 bases remained unmatched. The CDR3 spells CSVEGRGQGLAWRSYEQYF. The CDR3 DNA reads as TGCAGCGTTGAAGGGCGAGGACAGGGTCTAGCGTGGAGGTCCTACGAGCAGTACTTC.

V is TRBV11-2 and J is TRBJ2-7; TRBD2 matches at 10 bases. The CDR3 length is 18 residues. The germline V gene has CDR1 SGHAT and CDR2 FQNNGV. The junction had 16 bases not matched to a gene; V was cut back by 5 bases and J by 3 bases. Here the CDR3 reads CASSREGSGRAWSYEQYF. The CDR3 bases are TGTGCCAGCAGCCGGGAGGGCAGCGGGAGGGCCTGGAGCTACGAGCAGTACTTC.

Concerning this clonotype: Germline and junction disagree at one end, which may indicate a read error. The chain couples TRBV7-2 to TRBJ2-1, with D hard to call. The CDR3 consists of 12 residues. In germline, CDR1 is SGHTA, CDR2 FQGNSA. Here the CDR3 reads CASSSRERLKIF. The CDR3, as DNA: TGTGCCAGCAGCTCGCGAGAACGGTTAAAGATCTTC.

The chain couples TRBV6-2 or TRBV6-3 to TRBJ2-7; tentative D call: TRBD2 (5 bases). The CDR3 consists of 16 residues. Trimming shortened V by 2 bases and J by 6 bases, and 20 bases separated the two germline ends. The germline CDR1 and CDR2 sequences are MNHEY and SVGEGT. CDR3 nucleotide sequence: TGTGCCAGCAGTTACCCGAGGGCCCTAGTACGTGGCGAGCAGTACTTC. Translation: CASSYPRALVRGEQYF.

In DNA form, the CDR3 reads TGTGCCAGCAGTGGCAGCGGGGCACATTCTCCTGCGCAGTATTTT. This codes for CASSGSGAHSPAQYF. The V call is TRBV7-9, the J call TRBJ2-3, with 7 nucleotides matching TRBD2. Trimming cost V 6 bases and J 10 bases; bases outside gene matches: 16. The CDR3 runs to 15 residues. Germline V gives CDR1 SEHNR, CDR2 FQNEAQ (reference sequence).

This clonotype is a singleton in its sample. This sequence joins TRBV6-2 or TRBV6-3 and TRBJ2-7, with 8 positions matching TRBD1. CDR3 length: 16 residues. The V gene's germline CDR1 is MNHEY and CDR2 SVGEGT. V lost 5 bases to trimming and J lost 1 base; unmatched junction nucleotides: 10. The CDR3 DNA is TGTGCCAGCAGTCAGATTCTGGGGACAGGTTCCTACGAGCAGTACTTC. It is translated as CASSQILGTGSYEQYF.